The clone carrying this T cell receptor (beta chain) showed up many times. The V gene lost 0 bases and the J gene lost 4 bases, with 10 bases spanning the gap. CDR3 length: 14 residues. Germline V gene lookup returns CDR1 SGHRS and CDR2 YFSETQ. This record comes from a study of T-cell reconstitution after alpha-beta-depleted transplantation in children. Preparation of the TCRbeta library involved a method that used unique molecular identifiers. In TCRdb, the PCR reads were re-called with MiXCR into one record per CDR3 protein. The repertoire holds about 230,000 distinct CDR3 sequences, 9% to 10% seen once, with 5% to 6% in the top ten.

Source: PBMCs from the stem cell graft donor, taken from the stem cell graft. V and J are TRBV5-1 and TRBJ1-1, with D unclear. The receptor comes from a human donor who donated a stem cell graft to a child with SCID. CDR3 DNA: TGCGCCAGCAGCTTGGGACCGGGGAGCACTGAAGCTTTCTTT. As protein: CASSLGPGSTEAFF.